There are a few counts of the clone carrying this TCR beta chain. What it binds is unknown. TCRdb reprocessed the PCR reads with MiXCR, giving one entry per CDR3 protein. The top ten hold 0.8% to 1.2% of the sample, which has some 25,000 distinct CDR3 sequences, 45% to 65% seen once. The source of the sample is a study of vaccination and CD4 T cells after COVID-19. As for the study in general: Four females and six males made up the convalescents, two of whom were Hispanic.

Study outcomes and limitations: It was observed that, in convalescent patients, a median about 90% of reactive clones arose only post-vaccination. In convalescent patients, 304 of 307 vaccine-specific clones were mono-reactive for SARS-CoV-2 spike.

Sequenced material: CD4+ T cells from blood, taken before SARS-CoV-2 vaccination. The sequence was collected from a human donor who had recovered from COVID-19.

This chain's CDR3 is CASSLAGVVDTQYF. CDR3 nucleotide sequence: TGTGCCAGCAGTTTGGCGGGAGTTGTGGATACGCAGTATTTT. This chain joins TRBV12-3 or TRBV12-4 and TRBJ2-3, with TRBD2 matching over 7 bases. After removal of 3 bases from V and 6 bases from J, the junction contained 6 bases not matched to a gene. The length of the CDR3 is 14 residues.